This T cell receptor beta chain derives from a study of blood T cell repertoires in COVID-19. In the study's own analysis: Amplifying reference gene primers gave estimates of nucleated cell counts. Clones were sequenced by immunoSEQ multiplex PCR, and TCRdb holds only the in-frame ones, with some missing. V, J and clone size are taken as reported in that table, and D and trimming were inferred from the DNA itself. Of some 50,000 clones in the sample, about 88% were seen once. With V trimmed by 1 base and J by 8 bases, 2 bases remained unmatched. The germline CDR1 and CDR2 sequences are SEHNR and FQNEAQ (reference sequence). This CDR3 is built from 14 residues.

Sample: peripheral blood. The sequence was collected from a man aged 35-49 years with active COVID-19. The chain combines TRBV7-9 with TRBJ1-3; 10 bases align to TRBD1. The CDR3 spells CASSLGQGADTIYF. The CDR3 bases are TGTGCCAGCAGCTTAGGACAGGGGGCGGACACCATATATTTT.